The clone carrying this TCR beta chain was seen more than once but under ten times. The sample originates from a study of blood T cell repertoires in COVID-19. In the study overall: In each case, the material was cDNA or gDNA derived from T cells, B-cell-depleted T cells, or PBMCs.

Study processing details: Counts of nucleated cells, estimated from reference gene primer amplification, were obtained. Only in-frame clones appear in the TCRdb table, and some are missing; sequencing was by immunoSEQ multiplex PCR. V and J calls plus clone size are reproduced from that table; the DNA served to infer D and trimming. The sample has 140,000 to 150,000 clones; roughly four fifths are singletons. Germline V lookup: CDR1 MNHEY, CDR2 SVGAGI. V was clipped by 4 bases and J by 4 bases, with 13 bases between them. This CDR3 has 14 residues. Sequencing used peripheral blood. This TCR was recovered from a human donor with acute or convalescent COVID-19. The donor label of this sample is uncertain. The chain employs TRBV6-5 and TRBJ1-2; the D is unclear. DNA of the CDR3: TGTGCCAGCAGTTCCCAACCGATCGGCTATGGCTACACCTTC. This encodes CASSSQPIGYGYTF.